This T cell receptor beta chain was sequenced for a study of T cells in Graves' hyperthyroidism and ophthalmopathy. TCR beta CDR3 region amplification was performed from RNA transcripts. HTBI primers drove first-round RT-PCR of the TCR CDR3. TCRdb re-derived calls from the multiplex PCR reads in MiXCR, one entry per CDR3 protein. Of fewer than 650,000 distinct CDR3 sequences in the sample, roughly 14% are singletons; the top ten hold about 4.5%. Exclusion of a patient resulted from uncontrolled infection, other autoimmune disease, pregnancy or lactation. This clonotype has more than one count but fewer than ten. Its antigen is still unknown. The study's findings and limits: The authors' 13 V-J model separated ophthalmopathy from stable hyperthyroidism.

The sequenced sample consisted of blood. The TCR was taken from a woman aged 40 to 50 with Graves' ophthalmopathy.

The CDR3 nucleotides are TGTGCCAGCAGTGACGGGGCGACAGGGGGCTATGGCTACACCTTC. This gives the protein CASSDGATGGYGYTF. J is TRBJ1-2 and V is TRBV2, with 9 bases fitting TRBD1. Germline V gene sequence: CDR1 SNHLY, CDR2 FYNNEI. CDR3 size: 15 residues. V lost 3 bases to trimming and J lost 4 bases; unmatched junction nucleotides: 6.